Sequencing of this T cell receptor beta chain was carried out in a study of blood T cell repertoires in COVID-19 (dated by TCRdb to about 2020). For the wider study: The collaborator samples originated in the United States, Italy and Spain and spanned the acute and convalescent phases of COVID-19. The material from the prospective study consisted of cDNA or gDNA derived from T cells, B-cell-depleted T cells, or PBMCs. Subjects who had been exposed to COVID-19, were actively infected with it, or had recovered from it provided the deeply sampled blood TCRbeta repertoires that made up the dataset. The repertoires were released in a freely available public database intended as a resource for research on the immune response to SARS-CoV-2. Samples came from the ongoing ImmuneRACE study (first 160 participants) plus 1,254 subjects from 6 global collaborators. Nearly every sample came with metadata listing a de-identified subject ID, COVID-19 status, age in years and sex. HLA class I and class II types, where available, came from metadata supplied by the sample provider rather than from assay-based typing. Study-level results and caveats: Clinical and demographic metadata were provided uncurated, with the amount varying by source and participant.

Per the germline V gene (reference sequence), MNHEY is the CDR1 and SMNVEV is the CDR2. The CDR3 covers 13 residues, taking in both the cysteine and the phenylalanine. The retained sequence is limited to the CDR3, 39 bases, with the frame set at the first base. Trimming removed 3 bases from V and 5 bases from J, leaving 10 bases between the germline ends. In the prospective study, participants were roughly 18 to 89 years old, resided in around 25 geographic areas of the United States, and were enrolled through a virtual design. To assign participants to cohorts, the prospective study relied on clinical history that participants themselves reported in a screening survey and a study questionnaire. Exposed participants had been in contact with someone with a PCR-confirmed or clinician-diagnosed COVID-19 case within 2 weeks of study entry. In the prospective study, whole blood, serum and a nasopharyngeal or oropharyngeal swab were collected from each participant by mobile phlebotomists. Prospective study participants could optionally give additional blood draws and questionnaires over an approximately two-month period. Before DNA extraction, prospective study blood samples were shipped either frozen or at room temperature.

TCRbeta CDR3 regions were amplified from genomic DNA using the immunoSEQ Assay, a bias-controlled multiplex PCR. Per the authors' processing: Within the assay, amplification of reference gene primers was used to estimate how many nucleated cells each sample contained. To quantify the absolute abundance of each unique TCRbeta CDR3 rearrangement, sequence reads were collapsed and filtered. For each sample, productive Simpson clonality was calculated by taking the square root of Simpson's diversity index across productive rearrangements. Imported from immuneACCESS, the table was reduced by TCRdb to in-frame sequences with V and J called. These copies leave out some clones; in studies compared against another copy, an unresolved V gene accounts for under half, and the cause of the remainder is not known. The V and J calls and clone size are taken from that table; D and trimming were inferred from the DNA. The table for this sample lists hundreds of thousands of clones; roughly 85% of them were counted only once. The top ten clones comprise approximately 5% of the sample.

Worth noting for this clone: Its recognized antigen is unknown. No qualities accompany the bases; no much larger clone lies one base away.

The chain is made from TRBV27 and TRBJ1-2, and possibly TRBD1, on 5 matching bases. This TCR came from a middle-aged man who had been exposed to COVID-19. Sample: PBMCs or T cells enriched from blood (not recorded which). The nucleotide sequence is TGTGCCAGCAGTTTTCGGGGGGGATATGGCTACACCTTC. Its protein reads: CASSFRGGYGYTF.